These T cell receptor beta chains were read from a single sample in a study of shared clonotypes between healthy human individuals. Some clones are missing from TCRdb's copy, which holds only in-frame ones; the method was immunoSEQ multiplex PCR. This table holds some 2,000,000 clones, 90% to 97% found once. Material: naive CD4+ T cells sorted from blood. These receptor sequences come from a man aged 18 to 29 in good health. Each CDR3 is given with its conserved first and last residue. Fields, in order: V gene, J gene, CDR3 protein.

V gene: TRBV5-1; J gene: TRBJ2-7; CDR3 protein: CASSFLGGSYEQYF
V gene: TRBV2; J gene: TRBJ2-7; CDR3 protein: CASSEVTYEQYF
V gene: TRBV30; J gene: TRBJ1-2; CDR3 protein: CAWSIGAGYTF
V gene: TRBV18; J gene: TRBJ2-7; CDR3 protein: CASSPRGAGVSSYEQYF
V gene: TRBV7-2; J gene: TRBJ2-7; CDR3 protein: CASSLVAGPSYEQYF
V gene: TRBV13; J gene: TRBJ2-7; CDR3 protein: CASSPGDRGHEQYF
V gene: TRBV5-4; J gene: TRBJ1-3; CDR3 protein: CASSRGQSTLDTIYF
V gene: TRBV18; J gene: TRBJ1-1; CDR3 protein: CASSGRGPEAFF
V gene: TRBV5-1; J gene: TRBJ2-5; CDR3 protein: CASRTGLAETQYF
V gene: TRBV5-1; J gene: TRBJ2-5; CDR3 protein: CASSLNGLGGETQYF
V gene: TRBV28; J gene: TRBJ2-1; CDR3 protein: CASSPSSKGSSYNEQFF
V gene: TRBV5-1; J gene: TRBJ1-1; CDR3 protein: CASSPGQGAYTEAFF
V gene: TRBV10-1; J gene: TRBJ2-3; CDR3 protein: CARKKVGTDTQYF
V gene: TRBV2; J gene: TRBJ2-7; CDR3 protein: CASRYRAYEQYF
V gene: TRBV11-2; J gene: TRBJ2-1; CDR3 protein: CASSYRGLGSYNEQFF
V gene: TRBV13; J gene: TRBJ2-7; CDR3 protein: CASSPYRTSGNYEQYF
V gene: TRBV5-4; J gene: TRBJ2-1; CDR3 protein: CASSLASGRSSTNEQFF
V gene: TRBV6-6; J gene: TRBJ2-7; CDR3 protein: CASREGGGTYEQYF
V gene: TRBV25-1; J gene: TRBJ1-4; CDR3 protein: CASSESGRVNEKLFF
V gene: TRBV7-3; J gene: TRBJ1-2; CDR3 protein: CASNGGDGYTF
V gene: TRBV6-5; J gene: TRBJ2-7; CDR3 protein: CASSYSTSSVREQYF
V gene: TRBV6-5; J gene: TRBJ2-5; CDR3 protein: CASTRQGMGETQYF
V gene: TRBV9; J gene: TRBJ2-3; CDR3 protein: CASSVGGTGDTQYF